This T cell receptor (beta chain) was captured by sequencing in a study of human T cells and chemical hapten exposure. This CDR3 comprises 14 residues. The trim removed 4 bases at V and 4 bases at J, leaving 6 bases unmatched. Time point specified: pre-sensitization, week 0. Treatment given: therapeutic diphenylcyclopropenone sensitization with weekly scalp DPC. TCRdb reprocessed the RACE reads with MiXCR, giving one entry per CDR3 protein. This table has approximately 100,000 distinct CDR3 sequences, about 12% appearing once. This TCR was sampled from a woman in her 50s with alopecia areata. Some clones in this sample may be carry-over from other donors' samples. Sequences were derived from whole blood, sampled in connection with sensitization to the hapten diphenylcyclopropenone (DPC). The chain joins TRBV12-3 or TRBV12-4 to TRBJ1-2, with 7 bases fitting TRBD1. Here the CDR3 reads CASSSGQGVYGYTF. The CDR3 nucleotides read TGTGCCAGCAGTTCCGGCCAGGGGGTCTATGGCTACACCTTC.